This paragraph reports one T cell receptor (beta chain). The sequence runs out 3 residues before the end of the CDR3; the remainder is reconstructed from the germline J gene. This specimen comes from a study of T cells in women clearing cervical HPV infection. Across the study: Blood came at first lesion visit for cases, post-clearance for controls.

This CDR3 contains 13 residues. Germline CDR1 is LNHDA and CDR2 is SQIVND (reference sequence). Genomic DNA, averaging about 1,200 ng per sample, yielded TCR beta CDR3 via immunoSEQ. Profiled with immunoSEQ multiplex PCR; TCRdb holds only in-frame clones, not every one. This table holds tens of thousands of clones. All donors had a single incident cervical HPV16 infection, not prevalent. This receptor was taken from a woman between 18 and 69 years old with a cervical HPV16 infection that either progressed to CIN3+ or cleared (not recorded which). The chain links TRBV19 to TRBJ1-1, with 9 bases that match TRBD1. The sample was blood buffy coat. The CDR3 sequence: CASSIRTGEKAFF. The sequenced part of the CDR3 DNA is TGTGCCAGTAGTATAAGGACAGGGGAAAAA.